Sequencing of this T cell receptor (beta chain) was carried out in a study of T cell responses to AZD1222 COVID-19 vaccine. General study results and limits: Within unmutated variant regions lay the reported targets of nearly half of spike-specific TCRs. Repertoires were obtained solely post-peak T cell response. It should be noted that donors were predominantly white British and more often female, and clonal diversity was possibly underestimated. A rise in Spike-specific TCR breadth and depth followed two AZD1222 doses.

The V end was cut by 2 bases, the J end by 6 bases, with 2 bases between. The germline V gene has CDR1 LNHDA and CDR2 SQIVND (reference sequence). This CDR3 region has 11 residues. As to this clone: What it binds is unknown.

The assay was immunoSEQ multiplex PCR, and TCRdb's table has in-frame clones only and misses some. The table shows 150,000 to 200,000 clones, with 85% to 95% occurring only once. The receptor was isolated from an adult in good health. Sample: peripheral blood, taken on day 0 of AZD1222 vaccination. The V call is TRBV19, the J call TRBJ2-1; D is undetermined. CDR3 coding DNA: TGTGCCAGTAGTATACTCAATGAGCAGTTCTTC. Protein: CASSILNEQFF.